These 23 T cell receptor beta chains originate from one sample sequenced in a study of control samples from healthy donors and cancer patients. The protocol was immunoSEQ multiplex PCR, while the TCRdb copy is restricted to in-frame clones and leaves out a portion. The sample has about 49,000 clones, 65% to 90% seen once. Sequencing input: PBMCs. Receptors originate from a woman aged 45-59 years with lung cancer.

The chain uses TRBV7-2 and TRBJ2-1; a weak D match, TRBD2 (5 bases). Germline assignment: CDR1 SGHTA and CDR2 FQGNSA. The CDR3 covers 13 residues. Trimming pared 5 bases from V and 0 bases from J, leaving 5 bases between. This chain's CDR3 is CASSRDSYNEQFF. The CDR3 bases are TGTGCCAGCAGCCGGGACTCCTACAATGAGCAGTTCTTC. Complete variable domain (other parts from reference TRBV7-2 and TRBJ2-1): GAGVSQSPSNKVTEKGKDVELRCDPISGHTALYWYRQSLGQGLEFLIYFQGNSAPDKSGLPSDRFSAERTGGSVSTLTIQRTQQEDSAVYLCASSRDSYNEQFFGPGTRLTVL.

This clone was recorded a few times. The CDR3 loop reads CASSYSTSSNTGELFF. In DNA form, the CDR3 reads TGTGCCAGCAGTTACTCGACAAGTTCGAACACCGGGGAGCTGTTTTTT. The rearrangement links TRBV6-2 or TRBV6-3 to TRBJ2-2; D not certain. Trimming shortened V by 0 bases and J by 0 bases, and 8 bases separated the two germline ends. Germline CDR1 reads MNHEY; CDR2 reads SVGEGT. CDR3 length: 16 residues.

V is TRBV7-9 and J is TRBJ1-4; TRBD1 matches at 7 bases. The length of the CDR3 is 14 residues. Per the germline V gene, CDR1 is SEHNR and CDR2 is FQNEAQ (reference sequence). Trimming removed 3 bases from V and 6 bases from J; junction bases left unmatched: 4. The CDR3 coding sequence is TGTGCCAGCAGCTTTCGACAGGGTGATGAAAAACTGTTTTTT. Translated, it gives CASSFRQGDEKLFF.

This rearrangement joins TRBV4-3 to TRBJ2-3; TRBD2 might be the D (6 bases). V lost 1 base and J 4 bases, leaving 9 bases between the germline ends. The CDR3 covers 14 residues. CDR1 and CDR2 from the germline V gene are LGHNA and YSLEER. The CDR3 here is CASSQGGVADTQYF. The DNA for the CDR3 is TGCGCCAGCAGCCAAGGGGGGGTAGCAGATACGCAGTATTTT.

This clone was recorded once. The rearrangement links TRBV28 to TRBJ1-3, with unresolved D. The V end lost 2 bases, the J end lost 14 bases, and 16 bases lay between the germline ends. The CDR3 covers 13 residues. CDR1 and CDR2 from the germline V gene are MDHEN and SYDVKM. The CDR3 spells CASSLSRHRALYF. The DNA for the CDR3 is TGTGCCAGCAGTTTAAGTCGCCACCGGGCACTATATTTT.

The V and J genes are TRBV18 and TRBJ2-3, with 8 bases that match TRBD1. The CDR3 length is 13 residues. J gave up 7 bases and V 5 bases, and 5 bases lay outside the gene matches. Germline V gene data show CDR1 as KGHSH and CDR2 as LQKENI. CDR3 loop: CASSADRVNTQYF. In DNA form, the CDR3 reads TGTGCCAGCTCAGCGGACAGGGTGAATACGCAGTATTTT.

As DNA, the CDR3 is TGTGCCACCAGTGATTTGCTTGGCTACACCTTC. Its translation: CATSDLLGYTF. The chain employs TRBV24-1 and TRBJ1-2, with D uncertain. This CDR3 has 11 amino acids. CDR1 and CDR2 from the germline V gene are KGHDR and SFDVKD. V lost 0 bases and J 7 bases, leaving 2 bases between the germline ends.

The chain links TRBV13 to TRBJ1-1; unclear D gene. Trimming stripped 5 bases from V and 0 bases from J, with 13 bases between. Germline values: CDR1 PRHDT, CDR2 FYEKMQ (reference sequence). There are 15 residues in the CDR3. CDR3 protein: CASSPLGSMNTEAFF. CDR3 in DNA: TGTGCCAGCAGCCCCCTGGGCAGCATGAACACTGAAGCTTTCTTT.

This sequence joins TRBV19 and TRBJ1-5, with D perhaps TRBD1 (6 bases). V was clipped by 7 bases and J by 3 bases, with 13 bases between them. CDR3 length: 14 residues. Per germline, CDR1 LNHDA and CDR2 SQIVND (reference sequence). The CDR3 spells CASTNNRVNQPQHF. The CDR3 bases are TGTGCCAGTACCAACAACAGGGTCAATCAGCCCCAGCATTTT.

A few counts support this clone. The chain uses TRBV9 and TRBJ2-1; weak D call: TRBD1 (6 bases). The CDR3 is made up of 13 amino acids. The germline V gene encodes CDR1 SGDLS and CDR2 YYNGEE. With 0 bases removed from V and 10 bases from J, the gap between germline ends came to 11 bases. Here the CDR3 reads CASSVAGTPEQFF. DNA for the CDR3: TGTGCCAGCAGCGTAGCGGGGACACCGGAGCAGTTCTTC. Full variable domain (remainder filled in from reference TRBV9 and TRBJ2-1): DSGVTQTPKHLITATGQRVTLRCSPRSGDLSVYWYQQSLDQGLQFLIQYYNGEERAKGNILERFSAQQFPDLHSELNLSSLELGDSALYFCASSVAGTPEQFFGPGTRLTVL.

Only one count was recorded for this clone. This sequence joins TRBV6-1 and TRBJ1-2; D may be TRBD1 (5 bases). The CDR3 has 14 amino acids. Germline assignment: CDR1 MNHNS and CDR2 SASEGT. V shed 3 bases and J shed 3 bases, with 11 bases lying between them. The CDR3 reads CASSERAGDYGYTF. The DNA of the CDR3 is TGTGCCAGCAGTGAGAGGGCGGGGGACTATGGCTACACCTTC.

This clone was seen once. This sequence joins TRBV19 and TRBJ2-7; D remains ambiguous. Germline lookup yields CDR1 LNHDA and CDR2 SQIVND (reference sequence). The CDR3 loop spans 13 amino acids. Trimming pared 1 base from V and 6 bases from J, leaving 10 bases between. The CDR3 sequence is CASSIAKGGEQYF. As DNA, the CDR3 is TGTGCCAGTAGTATAGCCAAGGGTGGCGAGCAGTACTTC.

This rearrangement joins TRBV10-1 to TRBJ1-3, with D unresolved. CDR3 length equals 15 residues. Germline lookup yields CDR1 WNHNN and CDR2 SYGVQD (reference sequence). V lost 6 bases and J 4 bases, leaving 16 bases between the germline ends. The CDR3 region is CASSPSGAEGNTIYF. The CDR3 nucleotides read TGCGCCAGCAGCCCCTCGGGAGCCGAAGGAAACACCATATATTTT.

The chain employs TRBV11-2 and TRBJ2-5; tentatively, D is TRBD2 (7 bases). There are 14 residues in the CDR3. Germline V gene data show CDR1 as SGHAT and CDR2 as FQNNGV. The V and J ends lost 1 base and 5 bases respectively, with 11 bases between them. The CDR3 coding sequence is TGTGCCAGCAGCTTAGGAGGGGGGGCCGAGACCCAGTACTTC. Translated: CASSLGGGAETQYF. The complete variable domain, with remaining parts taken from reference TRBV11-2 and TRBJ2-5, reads EAGVAQSPRYKIIEKRQSVAFWCNPISGHATLYWYQQILGQGPKLLIQFQNNGVVDDSQLPKDRFSAERLKGVDSTLKIQPAKLEDSAVYLCASSLGGGAETQYFGPGTRLLVL.

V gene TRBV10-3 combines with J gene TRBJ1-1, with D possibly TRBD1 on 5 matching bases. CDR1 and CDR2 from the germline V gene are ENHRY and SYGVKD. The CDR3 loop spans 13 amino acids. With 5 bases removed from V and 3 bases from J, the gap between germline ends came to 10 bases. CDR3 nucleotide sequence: TGTGCCATCAGTCAGGGTGGGGACACTGAAGCTTTCTTT. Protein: CAISQGGDTEAFF.

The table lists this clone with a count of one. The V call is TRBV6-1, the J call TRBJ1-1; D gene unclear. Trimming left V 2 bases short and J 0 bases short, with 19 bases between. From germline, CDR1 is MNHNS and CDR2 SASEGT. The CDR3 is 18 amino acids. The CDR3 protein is CASSEKPPGQFMNTEAFF. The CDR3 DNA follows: TGTGCCAGCAGTGAAAAACCCCCGGGTCAGTTCATGAACACTGAAGCTTTCTTT.

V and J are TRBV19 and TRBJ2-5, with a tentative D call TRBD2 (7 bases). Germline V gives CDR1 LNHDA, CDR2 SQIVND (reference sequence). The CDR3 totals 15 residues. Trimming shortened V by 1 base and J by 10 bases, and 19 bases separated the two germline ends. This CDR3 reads CASSIGGLGGHIQYF. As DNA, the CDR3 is TGTGCCAGTAGTATAGGAGGACTAGGGGGACATATCCAGTACTTC.

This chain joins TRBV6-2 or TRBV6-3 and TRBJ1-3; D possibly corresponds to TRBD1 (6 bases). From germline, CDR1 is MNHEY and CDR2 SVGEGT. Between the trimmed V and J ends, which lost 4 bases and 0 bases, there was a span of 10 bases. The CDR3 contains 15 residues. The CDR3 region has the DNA TGTGCCAGCAGTTTGGACAGTTCCTCTGGAAACACCATATATTTT. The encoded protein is CASSLDSSSGNTIYF.

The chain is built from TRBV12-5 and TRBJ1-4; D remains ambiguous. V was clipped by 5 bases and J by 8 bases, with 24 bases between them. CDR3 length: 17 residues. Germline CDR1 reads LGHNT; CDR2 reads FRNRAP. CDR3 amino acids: CASGPAFDKATSEKLFF. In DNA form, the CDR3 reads TGTGCTAGTGGTCCCGCATTCGACAAGGCCACCAGCGAAAAACTGTTTTTT. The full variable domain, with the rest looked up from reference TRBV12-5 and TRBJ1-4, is DARVTQTPRHKVTEMGQEVTMRCQPILGHNTVFWYRQTMMQGLELLAYFRNRAPLDDSGMPKDRFSAEMPDATLATLKIQPSEPRDSAVYFCASGPAFDKATSEKLFFGSGTQLSVL.

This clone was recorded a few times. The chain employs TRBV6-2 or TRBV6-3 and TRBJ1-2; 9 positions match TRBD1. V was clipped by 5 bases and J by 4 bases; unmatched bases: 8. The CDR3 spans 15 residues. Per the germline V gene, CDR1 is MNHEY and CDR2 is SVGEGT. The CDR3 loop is CASSHRTGDSYGYTF. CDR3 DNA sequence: TGTGCCAGCAGTCACCGGACAGGGGACAGCTATGGCTACACCTTC.

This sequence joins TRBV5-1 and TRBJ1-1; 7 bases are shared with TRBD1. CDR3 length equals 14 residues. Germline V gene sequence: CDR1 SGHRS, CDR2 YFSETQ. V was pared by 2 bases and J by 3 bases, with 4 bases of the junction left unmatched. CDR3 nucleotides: TGCGCCAGCAGCTTCCAGGGGGAGGACACTGAAGCTTTCTTT. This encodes CASSFQGEDTEAFF.

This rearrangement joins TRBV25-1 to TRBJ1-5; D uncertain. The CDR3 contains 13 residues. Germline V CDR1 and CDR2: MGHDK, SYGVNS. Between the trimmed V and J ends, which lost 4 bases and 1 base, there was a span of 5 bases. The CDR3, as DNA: TGTGCCAGCAGTGGAGGGAGCAATCAGCCCCAGCATTTT. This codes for CASSGGSNQPQHF.

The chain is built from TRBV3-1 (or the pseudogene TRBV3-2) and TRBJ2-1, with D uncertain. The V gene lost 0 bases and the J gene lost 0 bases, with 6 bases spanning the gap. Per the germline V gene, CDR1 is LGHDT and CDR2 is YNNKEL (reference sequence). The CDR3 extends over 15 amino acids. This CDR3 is CASSQDGASYNEQFF. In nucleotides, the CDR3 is TGTGCCAGCAGCCAAGATGGAGCCTCCTACAATGAGCAGTTCTTC.